The 2 T cell receptor beta chains in this list originate from one sample, sequenced in a study of monozygotic twins with cystic fibrosis. Profiling relied on immunoSEQ multiplex PCR, and the TCRdb table lists in-frame clones only, not all of them. This table holds about 36,000 clones, approximately 80% found once. Sequences were obtained from blood. These receptors all stem from a girl aged 2-9 years with cystic fibrosis.

The V gene is TRBV7-2, the J gene TRBJ1-3; D might be TRBD1 (6 bases). Germline CDR1 and CDR2: SGHTA and FQGNSA. This CDR3 has 13 residues. V shed 4 bases and J shed 2 bases, with 6 bases lying between them. The CDR3 sequence is CASSWTAGNTIYF. The CDR3 bases are TGTGCCAGCAGCTGGACAGCTGGAAACACCATATATTTT. Full variable domain (outside the CDR3, taken from reference TRBV7-2 and TRBJ1-3): GAGVSQSPSNKVTEKGKDVELRCDPISGHTALYWYRQSLGQGLEFLIYFQGNSAPDKSGLPSDRFSAERTGGSVSTLTIQRTQQEDSAVYLCASSWTAGNTIYFGEGSWLTVV.

V and J are TRBV28 and TRBJ1-1, with D hard to call. The CDR3 runs to 14 residues. The germline V and J ends were trimmed by 1 base and 0 bases, with 6 bases remaining between them. CDR1 and CDR2 from the germline V gene are MDHEN and SYDVKM. The CDR3 loop is CASSLLGLNTEAFF. Written as DNA, the CDR3 is TGTGCCAGCAGTTTATTAGGGTTGAACACTGAAGCTTTCTTT. Variable domain in full (rest from reference TRBV28 and TRBJ1-1): DVKVTQSSRYLVKRTGEKVFLECVQDMDHENMFWYRQDPGLGLRLIYFSYDVKMKEKGDIPEGYSVSREKKERFSLILESASTNQTSMYLCASSLLGLNTEAFFGQGTRLTVV.